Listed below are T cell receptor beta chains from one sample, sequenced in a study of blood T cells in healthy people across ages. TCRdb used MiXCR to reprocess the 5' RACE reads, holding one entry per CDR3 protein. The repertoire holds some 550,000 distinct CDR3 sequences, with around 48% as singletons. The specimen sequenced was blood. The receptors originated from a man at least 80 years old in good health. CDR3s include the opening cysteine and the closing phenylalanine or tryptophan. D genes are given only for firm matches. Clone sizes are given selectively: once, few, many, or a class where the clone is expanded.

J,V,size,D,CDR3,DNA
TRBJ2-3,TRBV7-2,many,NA,CASSRDHTDTQYF,TGTGCCAGCAGCCGGGACCACACAGATACGCAGTATTTT
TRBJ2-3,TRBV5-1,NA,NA,CASSLKPELYTDTQYF,TGCGCCAGCAGCTTGAAGCCGGAACTATACACAGATACGCAGTATTTT
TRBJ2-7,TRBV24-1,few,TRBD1,CATGLSRGQYSYEQYF,TGTGCCACCGGACTGTCCAGGGGGCAGTACTCCTACGAGCAGTACTTC
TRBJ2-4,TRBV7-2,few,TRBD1,CASSLGDRGYIQYF,TGTGCCAGCAGCTTAGGGGACAGGGGATACATTCAGTACTTC
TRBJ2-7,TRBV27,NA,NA,CASSSRPDSKGNNEQYF,TGTGCCAGCAGTTCCCGCCCGGACTCTAAAGGCAACAATGAGCAGTACTTC
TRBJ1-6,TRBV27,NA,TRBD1,CASSQNRGNSPLHF,TGTGCCAGCAGTCAAAACAGGGGTAATTCACCCCTCCACTTT
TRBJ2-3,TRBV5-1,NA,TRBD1,CASSLPRATTGRGGDTQYF,TGCGCCAGCAGCTTACCTAGGGCAACGACAGGGCGCGGAGGAGATACGCAGTATTTT
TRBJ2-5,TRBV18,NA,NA,CASSPPSGAHETQYF,TGTGCCAGCTCACCACCTTCGGGAGCTCACGAGACCCAGTACTTC
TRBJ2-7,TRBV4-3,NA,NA,CASSQDWVLNEQYF,TGCGCCAGCAGCCAAGATTGGGTGCTCAATGAGCAGTACTTC
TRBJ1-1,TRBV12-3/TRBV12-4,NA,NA,CASSLYSGGAFF,TGTGCCAGCAGTTTATACTCCGGAGGCGCTTTCTTT
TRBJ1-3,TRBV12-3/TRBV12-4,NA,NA,CASRQRRDTNSGNTIYF,TGTGCCAGCAGGCAGAGGCGGGACACGAACTCTGGAAACACCATATATTTT
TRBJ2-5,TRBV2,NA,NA,CASSTVYRQETQYF,TGTGCCAGCAGTACTGTGTACCGACAAGAGACCCAGTACTTC
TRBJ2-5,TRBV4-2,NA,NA,CASSQIAGPEETQYF,TGTGCCAGCAGCCAAATCGCCGGGCCAGAGGAGACCCAGTACTTC
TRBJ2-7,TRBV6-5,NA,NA,CASRRAIGGEQYF,TGTGCCAGCAGGCGGGCCATAGGGGGCGAGCAGTACTTC
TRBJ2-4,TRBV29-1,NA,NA,CSVVAGLAKNIQYF,TGCAGCGTTGTTGCGGGACTAGCCAAAAACATTCAGTACTTC
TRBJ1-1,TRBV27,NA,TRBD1,CASSPTTTTGLTEAFF,TGTGCCAGCAGCCCTACTACCACGACAGGGCTCACTGAAGCTTTCTTT
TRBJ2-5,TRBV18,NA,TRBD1,CASSLGTGGLLETQYF,TGTGCCAGCTCACTCGGGACAGGGGGTCTATTGGAGACCCAGTACTTC
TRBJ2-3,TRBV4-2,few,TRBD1,CASSPAGTGVRDTQYF,TGTGCCAGCAGCCCCGCGGGGACAGGGGTTCGGGATACGCAGTATTTT
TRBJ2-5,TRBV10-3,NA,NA,CAISEFGEETQYF,TGTGCCATCAGTGAGTTTGGGGAAGAGACCCAGTACTTC
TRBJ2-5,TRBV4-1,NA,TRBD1,CASSPSSGQGPLQQYF,TGCGCCAGCAGCCCTTCCTCGGGACAGGGGCCACTACAGCAGTACTTC
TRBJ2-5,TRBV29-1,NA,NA,CSVWLAETQYF,TGCAGCGTTTGGTTGGCCGAGACCCAGTACTTC
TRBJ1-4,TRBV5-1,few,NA,CASKEDGATNEKLFF,TGCGCCAGCAAAGAGGACGGCGCAACTAATGAAAAACTGTTTTTT
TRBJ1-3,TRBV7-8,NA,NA,CASSLLQAFSGNTIYF,TGTGCCAGCAGCCTACTACAGGCGTTCTCTGGAAACACCATATATTTT
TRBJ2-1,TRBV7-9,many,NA,CASSFPRGLSSYNEQFF,TGTGCCAGCAGCTTCCCAAGGGGTCTGAGCTCCTACAATGAGCAGTTCTTC
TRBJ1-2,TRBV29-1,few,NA,CSVQGLDGYTF,TGCAGCGTCCAAGGGTTGGATGGCTACACCTTC
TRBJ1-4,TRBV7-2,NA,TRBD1,CASSPDRGRIGLFF,TGTGCCAGCAGCCCGGACAGGGGGCGCATCGGACTGTTTTTT
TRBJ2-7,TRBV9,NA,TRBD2,CASSPTSANEQYF,TGTGCCAGCAGCCCCACTAGCGCCAATGAGCAGTACTTC
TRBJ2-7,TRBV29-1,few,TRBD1,CSTRTGVGEQYF,TGCAGCACTCGGACAGGGGTAGGCGAGCAGTACTTC
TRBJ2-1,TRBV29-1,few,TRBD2,CSVSGSSDNEQFF,TGCAGCGTTAGCGGGAGCAGCGACAATGAGCAGTTCTTC
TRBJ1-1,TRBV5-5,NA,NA,CASKWGAENTEAFF,TGTGCCAGCAAGTGGGGGGCCGAGAACACTGAAGCTTTCTTT
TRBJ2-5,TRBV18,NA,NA,CASSPSRMGAKETQYF,TGCGCCAGCTCACCTTCACGGATGGGGGCCAAGGAGACCCAGTACTTC
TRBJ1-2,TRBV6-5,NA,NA,CASSYDREYGYTF,TGTGCCAGCAGTTACGATCGGGAATACGGCTACACCTTC
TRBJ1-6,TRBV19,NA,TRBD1,CATGDRAAANSPLHF,TGTGCCACTGGGGACAGGGCCGCCGCGAATTCACCCCTCCACTTT
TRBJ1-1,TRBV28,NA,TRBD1,CASSSETGVNTEAFF,TGTGCCAGCAGTTCCGAGACAGGGGTGAACACTGAAGCTTTCTTT
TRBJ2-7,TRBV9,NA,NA,CASSVPRAGPLQYF,TGTGCCAGCAGCGTACCCCGGGCGGGGCCGTTGCAGTACTTC
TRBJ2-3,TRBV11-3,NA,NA,CASSYSGEDTQYF,TGTGCCAGCAGCTATTCAGGGGAAGATACGCAGTATTTT
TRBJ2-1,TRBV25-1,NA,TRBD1,CASSEAAGTGFSEQFF,TGTGCCAGCAGTGAAGCCGCCGGGACAGGGTTCTCTGAGCAGTTCTTC